This T cell receptor beta chain derives from a study of blood T cell repertoires in COVID-19 (dated by TCRdb to about 2020). Describing the broader study: The collaborator samples originated in the United States, Italy and Spain and spanned the acute and convalescent phases of COVID-19. Samples were obtained from the ongoing ImmuneRACE study (first 160 participants) and from 1,200 or so subjects provided by 6 global collaborators. The material from the prospective study consisted of cDNA or gDNA derived from T cells, B-cell-depleted T cells, or PBMCs. Deeply sampled blood TCRbeta repertoires from subjects exposed to, actively infected with, or recovered from COVID-19 were included in the dataset. Where available, HLA class I and class II types were obtained from metadata supplied by the sample provider rather than from assay-based typing. A de-identified subject ID, COVID-19 status, age in years and sex were almost always included in the sample metadata. The repertoires were released in a freely available public database meant as a resource for research on the immune response to SARS-CoV-2. General findings and caveats noted by the study authors: The amount of clinical and demographic metadata varied by source and participant and was provided uncurated.

Only one count was recorded for this clone. It has no known antigen specificity. No base qualities exist here, and no much larger clone lies one base off it. In the prospective study, participants were roughly 18 to 100 years old, resided in about two dozen geographic areas of the United States, and were enrolled through a virtual design. In the prospective study, participants were assigned to cohorts based on the clinical history participants reported in a screening survey and a study questionnaire. ImmuneRACE Cohort 3 recovered participants were defined by two consecutive negative NP/OP PCR tests, healthcare professional clearance, or symptom resolution. Mobile phlebotomists in the prospective study collected whole blood, serum and a nasopharyngeal or oropharyngeal swab from every participant. Over a 2-month period, participants in the prospective study had the option of providing additional blood draws and questionnaires. Before DNA extraction, blood samples from the prospective study were shipped at room temperature or frozen.

The germline V gene (reference sequence) specifies SGHNT as CDR1 and YYREEE as CDR2. A distance of 13 bases separates the germline ends of V and J, which lose 2 bases and 2 bases respectively. The CDR3, from cysteine to phenylalanine, totals 15 residues. CDR3 DNA is the only sequence kept; it has 45 bases, read in frame from the first base. TCRbeta CDR3 regions were amplified from genomic DNA using the immunoSEQ Assay, a bias-controlled multiplex PCR. The paper's processing steps were these. Nucleated cell counts per sample were estimated from amplification of reference gene primers within the assay. To quantify the absolute abundance of each unique TCRbeta CDR3 rearrangement, sequence reads were collapsed and filtered. For each sample, productive Simpson clonality was calculated as the square root of Simpson's diversity index over productive rearrangements. The table was pulled from immuneACCESS by TCRdb, which kept in-frame rearrangements only. Such tables lose some clones; where checked, under half of the loss comes from unresolved V genes, and the rest has no known cause. That table furnishes V, J and clone size, whereas the DNA furnished D and trimming. The sample has over 250,000 clones on record, 88% of them singletons. About 3% of the sample is held by the ten biggest clonotypes.

Recombination connected TRBV5-4 to TRBJ1-1; matching of 6 bases hints at TRBD1 as the D gene. The receptor's source is a woman aged 45 to 65 who had recovered from COVID-19. Specimen: PBMCs or T cells enriched from blood (not recorded which). The nucleotide sequence is given as TGTGCCAGCAGCTTCGGGGCAGGGGCTAACACTGAAGCTTTCTTT. Its protein reads: CASSFGAGANTEAFF.